This TCR beta chain was recorded in a study of blood T cell repertoires in COVID-19. For the study at large: PBMCs, B-cell-depleted T cells, or T cells were the source of the cDNA or gDNA that made up the material.

The V and J ends lost 2 bases and 7 bases, in that order; junction bases with no gene match: 2. The CDR3 extends over 14 amino acids. Germline V gene lookup returns CDR1 MNHEY and CDR2 SVGAGI. TCRdb's copy holds only in-frame clones and misses some; the assay was immunoSEQ multiplex PCR. Of approximately 35,000 clones listed, about 91% are singletons. V gene TRBV6-5 combines with J gene TRBJ2-5, with TRBD2 matching over 12 bases. The sample was peripheral blood. The clonotype comes from a woman aged 65 to 85 with active COVID-19. CDR3 in amino acids: CASSYELAGGTQYF. The DNA of the CDR3 is TGTGCCAGCAGTTACGAACTAGCGGGGGGGACCCAGTACTTC.